This paragraph covers one T cell receptor beta chain sequence. Its specificity is unknown. Libraries were prepared by immunoSEQ multiplex PCR; TCRdb keeps only in-frame clonotypes and omits some of them. The sample contains about 35,000 clones, around three quarters of which appear only once. The data were obtained in a study of STAT5B mutations in CD4+ large granular lymphocyte leukemia. Overall study findings and caveats: 8/27 top patient clones versus 2/35 control clones were TRBV06-family.

Per germline, CDR1 LNHDA and CDR2 SQIVND (reference sequence). This CDR3 is 13 amino acids long. V lost 6 bases and J 5 bases, leaving 13 bases between the germline ends. The specimen sequenced was CD4+ T cells from blood buffy coats. The chain uses TRBV19 and TRBJ1-2; possibly TRBD1 for D (5 bases). The receptor was derived from a human donor in good health. The CDR3 DNA is TGTGCCAGTAGGAGGGACCGAGGGTATGGCTACACCTTC. Encoded protein: CASRRDRGYGYTF. The variable domain in full, with the rest retrieved from reference TRBV19 and TRBJ1-2, is DGGITQSPKYLFRKEGQNVTLSCEQNLNHDAMYWYRQDPGQGLRLIYYSQIVNDFQKGDIAEGYSVSREKKESFPLTVTSAQKNPTAFYLCASRRDRGYGYTFGSGTRLTVV.